One sample yielded the 2 T cell receptor beta chains listed below, sequenced in a study of blood T cell repertoires in COVID-19. Clones were sequenced by immunoSEQ multiplex PCR, and TCRdb holds only the in-frame ones, with some missing. The repertoire holds some 220,000 clones, 75% to 90% seen once, with approximately 3.8% in the top ten. Material: PBMCs or T cells enriched from blood (not recorded which). These receptor sequences come from a woman between 18 and 29 years old in a cohort exposed to, infected with or recovered from COVID-19 (not recorded which).

The V gene is TRBV7-8, the J gene TRBJ1-1; D is unclear. This CDR3 comprises 14 residues. V gave up 4 bases and J gave up 0 bases, with 9 bases separating them. Germline lookup yields CDR1 SGHVS and CDR2 FQNEAQ. In nucleotides, the CDR3 is TGTGCCAGCAGCTCACAGAGAATGAACACTGAAGCTTTCTTT. Its protein product is CASSSQRMNTEAFF.

The chain recombines TRBV6-5 with TRBJ1-2; 7 bases map to TRBD1. CDR1 is MNHEY, CDR2 SVGAGI, per germline. Losses at the gene ends were 0 bases for V and 2 bases for J; bases not matched to a gene: 6. The CDR3 runs to 16 residues. The DNA of the CDR3 is TGTGCCAGCAGTTACTCGTTGACAGGGACGAACTATGGCTACACCTTC. This codes for CASSYSLTGTNYGYTF.